The next 27 T cell receptor beta chains were all read from a single sample in a study of post-analysis software for immune sequencing data. Overall study findings and caveats: Included in a set of about 5 TRBV segments more frequent in patients than controls were TRBV5-6, TRBV5-1 and TRBV20-1.

Their antigen targets remain unknown. cDNA libraries for TCR beta contained unique molecular identifiers. MiXCR was run by TCRdb on the PCR reads, yielding one entry per CDR3 protein. The repertoire has 500,000 to 600,000 distinct CDR3 sequences, 44% of them found once; the top ten carry around 1.7%. The sequencing sample was made of blood. All receptors come from a girl aged 5 to 17 with multiple sclerosis.

The J gene is TRBJ1-2, the V gene TRBV12-3 or TRBV12-4; no clear D. The CDR3 extends over 13 amino acids. Trimming removed 3 bases from V and 3 bases from J, with 8 bases in between. Here the CDR3 reads CASSFDIDYGYTF. The CDR3 region has the DNA TGTGCCAGCAGTTTTGACATTGACTATGGCTACACCTTC.

The gene calls are TRBV24-1 and TRBJ1-5; D gene ambiguous. This CDR3 has 18 residues. The germline V and J ends were trimmed by 3 bases and 5 bases, with 22 bases remaining between them. Germline V gives CDR1 KGHDR, CDR2 SFDVKD. The CDR3 bases are TGTGCCACCAGTGATGGGTCATGGGCAACAGCCTCATATCAGCCCCAGCATTTT. The encoded protein is CATSDGSWATASYQPQHF.

The rearrangement links TRBV6-6 to TRBJ2-5; TRBD1 matches 8 bases. From germline, CDR1 is MNHNY and CDR2 SVGAGI (reference sequence). The trim removed 6 bases at V and 1 base at J, leaving 7 bases unmatched. This CDR3 contains 15 residues. The CDR3 region is CASRSGQALQETQYF. The CDR3, as DNA: TGTGCCAGCAGATCGGGACAGGCCCTCCAAGAGACCCAGTACTTC.

The rearrangement uses TRBV3-1 and TRBJ2-1; the match to TRBD2 covers 13 bases. The CDR3 loop spans 18 amino acids. Losses at the gene ends were 2 bases for V and 0 bases for J; bases not matched to a gene: 4. Germline assignment: CDR1 LGHDT and CDR2 YNNKEL (reference sequence). CDR3 DNA: TGTGCCAGCAGCCAAAGGACTAGCGGGGGTAGCTCCTACAATGAGCAGTTCTTC. Its translation is CASSQRTSGGSSYNEQFF.

This clonotype was picked up a small number of times. V and J are TRBV5-6 and TRBJ2-5; 12 nucleotides agree with TRBD2. The V segment lost 2 bases and the J segment 5 bases; nucleotides outside the gene matches: 4. The CDR3 contains 15 residues. Germline lookup yields CDR1 SGHDT and CDR2 YYEEEE. The CDR3 protein is CASSFLTSGSETQYF. The CDR3 region has the DNA TGTGCCAGCAGCTTCTTGACTAGCGGGAGCGAGACCCAGTACTTC.

The rearrangement uses TRBV20-1 and TRBJ2-7; D gene unclear. CDR1 DFQATT and CDR2 SNEGSKA come from the germline V gene (reference sequence). V was cut by 5 bases and J by 5 bases, with 10 bases left in between. The CDR3 sequence is 11 residues long. The CDR3 protein is CSAGKVDEQYF. CDR3 DNA: TGCAGTGCTGGCAAGGTAGACGAGCAGTACTTC.

The chain links TRBV6-4 to TRBJ2-6; 10 positions agree with TRBD1. CDR1 is MRHNA, CDR2 SNTAGT, per germline. This CDR3 has 20 residues. Trimming took 0 bases from V and 0 from J; bases not matched to a gene: 8. The DNA for the CDR3 is TGTGCCAGCAGTGACTCGAGTCGGACAGGGGGGTCCTCTGGGGCCAACGTCCTGACTTTC. Translating it yields CASSDSSRTGGSSGANVLTF.

The rearrangement links TRBV29-1 to TRBJ2-1, with D perhaps TRBD2 (5 bases). CDR3 length equals 15 residues. V lost 1 base and J lost 8, with 18 bases in between. Germline V gene lookup returns CDR1 SQVTM and CDR2 ANQGSEA. CDR3 DNA: TGCAGCGTTGAAGGAGGTAGCGACTCAAGGTATGAGCAGTTCTTC. Protein product: CSVEGGSDSRYEQFF.

The chain carries TRBV12-3 or TRBV12-4 and TRBJ2-2; D is unclear. The ends were cut back, 5 bases at V and 8 bases at J, with 12 bases in the middle. CDR3 length: 13 residues. The CDR3 here is CASSPRALGELFF. DNA for the CDR3: TGTGCCAGCAGTCCCCGGGCCCTTGGGGAGCTGTTTTTT.

This clonotype has more than one count but fewer than ten. This chain links TRBV12-3 or TRBV12-4 with TRBJ2-7, with D possibly being TRBD1 (6 bases). This CDR3 spans 15 amino acids. V lost 5 bases to trimming and J lost 0 bases, with 14 bases between them. The CDR3 DNA follows: TGTGCCAGCAGTAACGGACAGAGAATCTCCTACGAGCAGTACTTC. Translation gives CASSNGQRISYEQYF.

This chain uses TRBV20-1 with TRBJ2-3; the D gene is possibly TRBD2 (5 bases). This CDR3 spans 16 amino acids. Germline CDR1 and CDR2: DFQATT and SNEGSKA (reference sequence). The germline V and J ends were trimmed by 3 bases and 2 bases, with 18 bases remaining between them. In DNA form, the CDR3 reads TGCAGTGCTAGCTATGTCATGGAGGACTTCACAGATACGCAGTATTTT. Translation gives CSASYVMEDFTDTQYF.

This clonotype was counted only a few times. A single base separates this from a much larger clone, so it may be a read error. The rearrangement links TRBV9 to TRBJ2-3; 7 bases map to TRBD2. Germline CDR1 is SGDLS and CDR2 is YYNGEE. The CDR3 runs 11 residues. The V segment lost 4 bases and the J segment 8 bases; nucleotides outside the gene matches: 1. CDR3 region: CASSWGGTQYF. The CDR3 nucleotides read TGTGCCAGCAGCTGGGGGGGTACGCAGTATTTT.

The J gene is TRBJ1-3, the V gene TRBV2; D is possibly TRBD1 (6 bases). Germline V CDR1 and CDR2: SNHLY, FYNNEI. Trimming pared 6 bases from V and 6 bases from J, leaving 24 bases between. The CDR3 is made up of 17 amino acids. Here the CDR3 DNA reads TGTGCCAGCAGCGAAAGGCTCCTAGGGGGGAAAGAAAACACCATATATTTT. This sequence encodes CASSERLLGGKENTIYF.

The chain carries TRBV4-1 and TRBJ2-5; no clear D gene. The CDR3 totals 14 residues. V gave up 4 bases and J gave up 1 base, with 10 bases separating them. The germline gives CDR1 MGHRA, CDR2 YSYEKL. The CDR3 reads CASSLGRAQETQYF. The CDR3 DNA reads TGCGCCAGCAGCCTAGGCCGGGCCCAAGAGACCCAGTACTTC.

The chain combines TRBV27 with TRBJ2-7, with TRBD1 matching over 9 bases. CDR3 size: 15 residues. The V and J ends lost 4 bases and 0 bases, in that order; junction bases with no gene match: 4. Germline lookup yields CDR1 MNHEY and CDR2 SMNVEV (reference sequence). The CDR3 is CASSSRTGASYEQYF. The CDR3 DNA follows: TGTGCCAGCAGTTCGCGGACAGGGGCCTCCTACGAGCAGTACTTC.

V is TRBV7-9 and J is TRBJ2-6; possibly TRBD1 for D (6 bases). V shed 5 bases and J shed 0 bases, with 17 bases lying between them. CDR3 length: 18 residues. The germline V gene has CDR1 SEHNR and CDR2 FQNEAQ (reference sequence). CDR3 in amino acids: CASSLADRPTSGANVLTF. Written as DNA, the CDR3 is TGTGCCAGCAGCCTCGCCGACAGGCCAACCTCTGGGGCCAACGTCCTGACTTTC.

The chain has TRBV9 and TRBJ1-4; 12 nucleotides align to TRBD1. The germline V gene encodes CDR1 SGDLS and CDR2 YYNGEE. The CDR3 is made up of 18 amino acids. The V segment lost 3 bases and the J segment 3 bases; nucleotides outside the gene matches: 9. The CDR3 is CASSAGTGGGGPNEKLFF. The CDR3 DNA reads TGTGCCAGCAGCGCCGGGACAGGGGGCGGTGGGCCTAATGAAAAACTGTTTTTT.

The chain recombines TRBV7-9 with TRBJ1-6, with 7 bases that match TRBD1. The CDR3 has 14 residues. Germline trimming cut 5 bases from V and 5 bases from J; bases unmatched to any gene: 3. The V gene's germline CDR1 is SEHNR and CDR2 FQNEAQ (reference sequence). CDR3 nucleotides: TGTGCCAGCAGCGACGGGACAGATAATTCACCCCTCCACTTT. The encoded protein is CASSDGTDNSPLHF.

This clonotype was seen only a few times. This chain joins TRBV2 and TRBJ1-1, with D perhaps TRBD1 (6 bases). V was pared by 2 bases and J by 1 base, with 11 bases between. From germline, CDR1 is SNHLY and CDR2 FYNNEI. The CDR3 contains 15 residues. The DNA of the CDR3 is TGTGCCAGCAGTGAACGGGAGACAGGGAACACTGAAGCTTTCTTT. Amino acid sequence: CASSERETGNTEAFF.

J is TRBJ2-5 and V is TRBV6-6, with D possibly being TRBD2 (6 bases). The better agreement between TRBJ2-7 and the DNA end casts doubt on the J call. The CDR3 totals 12 residues. Germline CDR1 and CDR2: MNHNY and SVGAGI (reference sequence). CDR3 bases: TGTGCCAGCAATCGGGAGTACTACGAGCAGTACTTC. Encoded protein: CASNREYYEQYF.

This clonotype was observed a handful of times. The chain joins TRBV5-1 to TRBJ1-1, with TRBD1 as a possible D gene (5 bases). CDR3 length equals 14 residues. Deletions cut 4 bases from V and 5 bases from J, with 15 bases between. Germline V gene data show CDR1 as SGHRS and CDR2 as YFSETQ. The CDR3 coding sequence is TGCGCCAGCAGCCTTGACAGCCCAATGACTGAAGCTTTCTTT. Protein product: CASSLDSPMTEAFF.

This clonotype came up many times. V and J are TRBV5-1 and TRBJ1-5; 7 bases fit TRBD1. CDR1 is SGHRS and CDR2 is YFSETQ in the germline V gene. Unmatched junction bases numbered 2, after V lost 0 bases and J lost 5 bases. This CDR3 comprises 14 residues. CDR3 sequence: CASSLGQGDQPQHF. The CDR3 bases are TGCGCCAGCAGCTTGGGCCAGGGGGATCAGCCCCAGCATTTT.

This sequence joins TRBV29-1 and TRBJ2-4; 11 positions match TRBD2. The CDR3 sequence is 13 residues long. Germline CDR1 is SQVTM and CDR2 is ANQGSEA. The trim removed 4 bases at V and 15 bases at J, leaving 11 bases unmatched. CDR3 loop: CSVGTSGRNERYF. CDR3 nucleotides: TGCAGCGTTGGGACTAGCGGGCGGAACGAGCGGTACTTC.

The chain couples TRBV12-3 or TRBV12-4 to TRBJ1-1, with unresolved D. The CDR3 is 13 residues long. Trimming removed 6 bases from V and 1 base from J, with 9 bases in between. CDR3 DNA sequence: TGTGCCAGCAGAAAAACGGCGAACACTGAAGCTTTCTTT. As protein: CASRKTANTEAFF.

The J gene is TRBJ2-7, the V gene TRBV5-1; 8 bases match TRBD2. The DNA end is a closer match to TRBJ2-5, so the J assignment may be wrong. This CDR3 is built from 15 residues. Germline-derived CDR1 and CDR2 are SGHRS and YFSETQ. This CDR3 is CASSLGASGYETQYF. The CDR3 region has the DNA TGCGCCAGCAGCTTGGGGGCTAGCGGGTATGAGACCCAGTACTTC.

This clonotype was detected only a few times. The chain couples TRBV7-9 to TRBJ1-1; weak D call: TRBD1 (6 bases). V lost 3 bases to trimming and J lost 3 bases, with 8 bases between them. CDR1 is SEHNR, CDR2 FQNEAQ, per germline (reference sequence). This CDR3 region has 13 residues. In nucleotides, the CDR3 is TGTGCCAGCAGCTTGTCAGGGGACACTGAAGCTTTCTTT. Translation gives CASSLSGDTEAFF. Supplemented by reference TRBV7-9 and TRBJ1-1, the full variable domain reads DTGVSQNPRHKITKRGQNVTFRCDPISEHNRLYWYRQTLGQGPEFLTYFQNEAQLEKSRLLSDRFSAERPKGSFSTLEIQRTEQGDSAMYLCASSLSGDTEAFFGQGTRLTVV.

The V gene is TRBV12-3 or TRBV12-4, the J gene TRBJ1-5, with 7 bases aligning to TRBD1. CDR3 length: 15 amino acids. J lost 4 bases, V lost 5 bases, and 8 bases had no gene match. In nucleotides, the CDR3 is TGTGCCAGCAGTCCGGGACAGCGAGGGAATCAGCCCCAGCATTTT. Its protein product is CASSPGQRGNQPQHF.